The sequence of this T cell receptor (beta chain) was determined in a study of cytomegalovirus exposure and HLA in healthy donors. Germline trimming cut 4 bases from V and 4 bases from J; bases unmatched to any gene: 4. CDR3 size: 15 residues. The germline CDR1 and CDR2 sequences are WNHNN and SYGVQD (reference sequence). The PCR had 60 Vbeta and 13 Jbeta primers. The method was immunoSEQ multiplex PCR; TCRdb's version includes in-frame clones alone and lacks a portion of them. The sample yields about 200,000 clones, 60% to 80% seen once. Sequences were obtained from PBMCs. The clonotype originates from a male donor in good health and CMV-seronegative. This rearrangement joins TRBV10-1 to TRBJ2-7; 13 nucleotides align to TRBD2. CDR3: CASSAQTSGRYEQYF. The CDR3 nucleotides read TGCGCCAGCAGTGCGCAGACTAGCGGGAGGTACGAGCAGTACTTC.